What follows are 28 T cell receptor beta chains derived from one specimen sequenced in a study of blood T cell repertoires in COVID-19. Here immunoSEQ multiplex PCR was the method, and the copy in TCRdb shows in-frame clones only, minus some. The sample holds roughly 150,000 clones, 80% to 85% seen once. The sample consisted of peripheral blood. The receptors were sampled from a man between 65 and 80 years old with active or convalescent COVID-19.

V is TRBV28 and J is TRBJ1-3; tentative D call: TRBD1 (6 bases). The CDR3 totals 14 residues. The germline V and J ends were trimmed by 10 bases and 0 bases, with 13 bases remaining between them. The germline gives CDR1 MDHEN, CDR2 SYDVKM. Here the CDR3 reads CATNRESSGNTIYF. The CDR3 coding sequence is TGTGCCACAAACAGGGAGAGCTCTGGAAACACCATATATTTT.

The chain couples TRBV20-1 to TRBJ2-1; possibly TRBD1 for D (6 bases). The germline gives CDR1 DFQATT, CDR2 SNEGSKA (reference sequence). The CDR3 is 11 residues long. The V end lost 1 base, the J end lost 14 bases, and 12 bases lay between the germline ends. DNA of the CDR3: TGCAGTGCTAGAGGACAGGACGGGGAGTTCTTC. Amino acids: CSARGQDGEFF.

V usage is TRBV18 and J usage is TRBJ1-5, with D possibly TRBD1 on 5 matching bases. This CDR3 contains 17 residues. Deletions cut 3 bases from V and 0 bases from J, with 15 bases between. CDR1 and CDR2 (germline): KGHSH, LQKENI. The CDR3 protein is CASSPTPGGGSNQPQHF. The CDR3 DNA follows: TGTGCCAGCTCACCTACACCCGGGGGGGGTAGCAATCAGCCCCAGCATTTT.

The chain couples TRBV7-2 to TRBJ1-6, with 7 bases fitting TRBD1. The CDR3 contains 16 residues. V was clipped by 1 base and J by 3 bases; unmatched bases: 3. Germline CDR1 reads SGHTA; CDR2 reads FQGNSA. CDR3 loop: CASSLGGQNYNSPLHF. The CDR3, as DNA: TGTGCCAGCAGCTTAGGGGGACAGAACTATAATTCACCCCTCCACTTT.

The gene calls are TRBV11-2 and TRBJ1-2; D unresolved. V shed 1 base and J shed 4 bases, with 13 bases lying between them. CDR1 SGHAT and CDR2 FQNNGV come from the germline V gene. The CDR3 totals 15 residues. CDR3 loop: CASSLVLVSGYGYTF. CDR3 DNA sequence: TGTGCCAGCAGCTTAGTATTGGTTTCAGGCTATGGCTACACCTTC.

The gene calls are TRBV2 and TRBJ1-3; D may be TRBD1 (6 bases). This CDR3 has 15 residues. V lost 7 bases and J lost 0, with 13 bases in between. CDR1 is SNHLY, CDR2 FYNNEI, per germline. CDR3 in amino acids: CASTFLDSSGNTIYF. In nucleotides, the CDR3 is TGTGCCAGCACCTTCCTGGACAGCTCTGGAAACACCATATATTTT.

The chain combines TRBV24-1 with TRBJ2-1, with 11 bases identical to TRBD2. CDR3 size: 17 residues. J lost 9 bases, V lost 4 bases, and 13 bases had no gene match. Germline V CDR1 and CDR2: KGHDR, SFDVKD. The CDR3: CATSDSRLAGRGGEQFF. The CDR3, as DNA: TGTGCCACCAGTGACTCGCGACTAGCGGGACGAGGTGGTGAGCAGTTCTTC.

This chain uses TRBV19 with TRBJ2-5; a possible D gene is TRBD1 (6 bases). The CDR3 is 15 amino acids. The V gene lost 3 bases and the J gene lost 4 bases, with 15 bases spanning the gap. CDR1 LNHDA and CDR2 SQIVND come from the germline V gene (reference sequence). The CDR3 coding sequence is TGTGCCAGTAGTATCCAGACAGGTCCGGCAGAGACCCAGTACTTC. It specifies CASSIQTGPAETQYF.

The rearrangement links TRBV7-2 to TRBJ1-2, with 7 bases matching TRBD1. The CDR3 extends over 17 amino acids. Germline CDR1 SGHTA, CDR2 FQGNSA. V was pared by 6 bases and J by 0 bases, with 13 bases of the junction left unmatched. The DNA of the CDR3 is TGTGCCAGCAGACGCCGGCCGACAGGGAATTCTAACTATGGCTACACCTTC. This encodes CASRRRPTGNSNYGYTF.

The V call is TRBV18, the J call TRBJ2-7; 8 positions match TRBD1. CDR1 and CDR2 from the germline V gene are KGHSH and LQKENI. With V trimmed by 3 bases and J by 6 bases, 10 bases remained unmatched. CDR3 length equals 15 residues. The CDR3 here is CASSPPRTGTGEQYF. CDR3 nucleotide sequence: TGTGCCAGCTCACCCCCTAGGACAGGGACGGGCGAGCAGTACTTC. Drawing the rest from reference TRBV18 and TRBJ2-7, the complete variable domain is NAGVMQNPRHLVRRRGQEARLRCSPMKGHSHVYWYRQLPEEGLKFMVYLQKENIIDESGMPKERFSAEFPKEGPSILRIQQVVRGDSAAYFCASSPPRTGTGEQYFGPGTRLTVT.

J is TRBJ1-1 and V is TRBV6-5; 7 nucleotides match TRBD1. The V and J ends lost 6 bases and 5 bases, in that order; junction bases with no gene match: 9. Germline lookup yields CDR1 MNHEY and CDR2 SVGAGI. The CDR3 has 14 residues. DNA for the CDR3: TGTGCCAGCAGCCGGAACAGGGGCGGGACTGAAGCTTTCTTT. It translates to CASSRNRGGTEAFF.

The chain has TRBV7-3 and TRBJ2-5; TRBD1 is a possible D gene (6 bases). The CDR3 has 15 residues. With 0 bases removed from V and 6 bases from J, the gap between germline ends came to 14 bases. Germline CDR1 reads SGHTA; CDR2 reads FQGTGA. For the CDR3, the DNA is TGTGCCAGCAGCTTAACAGGGGGAACTACCCAGACCCAGTACTTC. Protein sequence: CASSLTGGTTQTQYF.

The chain links TRBV6-1 to TRBJ2-5, with D unclear. V was shortened by 2 bases and J by 5 bases, with 15 bases between the two germline ends. This CDR3 has 15 amino acids. Germline CDR1 reads MNHNS; CDR2 reads SASEGT. The CDR3 loop is CASSEIVTGFETQYF. The CDR3 DNA follows: TGTGCCAGCAGTGAAATTGTTACCGGGTTCGAGACCCAGTACTTC.

The CDR3 nucleotides read TGTGCCTGGGGGTCGGGGGGGGCGTTCACTGAAGCTTTCTTT. Its translation is CAWGSGGAFTEAFF. This sequence joins TRBV30 and TRBJ1-1; a possible D gene is TRBD1 (6 bases). V was pared by 5 bases and J by 4 bases, with 17 bases between. Germline V gene lookup returns CDR1 GTSNPN and CDR2 SVGIG (reference sequence). The CDR3 is made up of 14 amino acids.

This clone was found many times. V usage is TRBV7-9 and J usage is TRBJ2-7; TRBD1 matches at 10 bases. V gave up 1 base and J gave up 2 bases; unmatched junction bases: 8. Germline loops: CDR1 SEHNR, CDR2 FQNEAQ (reference sequence). The CDR3 has 17 residues. The DNA for the CDR3 is TGTGCCAGCAGCTTAGGGCCGGGACAGGGGACAACCTACGAGCAGTACTTC. Its protein is CASSLGPGQGTTYEQYF. Complete variable domain (other parts from reference TRBV7-9 and TRBJ2-7): DTGVSQNPRHKITKRGQNVTFRCDPISEHNRLYWYRQTLGQGPEFLTYFQNEAQLEKSRLLSDRFSAERPKGSFSTLEIQRTEQGDSAMYLCASSLGPGQGTTYEQYFGPGTRLTVT.

V usage is TRBV27 and J usage is TRBJ2-7; 11 bases map to TRBD2. Trimming at V came to 2 bases and at J to 2 bases, leaving 8 bases not matched to a gene. Germline CDR1 is MNHEY and CDR2 is SMNVEV (reference sequence). This CDR3 comprises 17 residues. CDR3 coding DNA: TGTGCCAGCAGTTTAGTGCTAGCGGGAGGAGCAACCTACGAGCAGTACTTC. It is translated as CASSLVLAGGATYEQYF.

The chain uses TRBV5-6 and TRBJ2-3, with D tentatively TRBD2 (6 bases). The CDR3 runs to 18 residues. Trimming stripped 3 bases from V and 0 bases from J, with 20 bases between. Germline V gene lookup returns CDR1 SGHDT and CDR2 YYEEEE. This CDR3 reads CASSYITNSGFSTDTQYF. CDR3 nucleotide sequence: TGTGCCAGCAGCTACATAACCAATAGCGGTTTTAGCACAGATACGCAGTATTTT. The entire variable domain, with the rest obtained from reference TRBV5-6 and TRBJ2-3, is as follows: DAGVTQSPTHLIKTRGQQVTLRCSPKSGHDTVSWYQQALGQGPQFIFQYYEEEERQRGNFPDRFSGHQFPNYSSELNVNALLLGDSALYLCASSYITNSGFSTDTQYFGPGTRLTVL.

The chain recombines TRBV6-5 with TRBJ2-7, with 11 nucleotides matching TRBD1. Unmatched junction bases numbered 6, after V lost 5 bases and J lost 6 bases. Germline assignment: CDR1 MNHEY and CDR2 SVGAGI. This CDR3 is built from 14 residues. The CDR3 loop is CASSPSGTGGEQYF. CDR3 nucleotides: TGTGCCAGCAGTCCGTCCGGGACAGGGGGCGAGCAGTACTTC.

Details on this clone: This CDR3 is also generated by other DNA sequences in the sample. This rearrangement joins TRBV6-5 to TRBJ1-6, with 7 bases matching TRBD1. Losses at the gene ends were 5 bases for V and 7 bases for J; bases not matched to a gene: 5. This CDR3 spans 14 amino acids. Germline V gene lookup returns CDR1 MNHEY and CDR2 SVGAGI. The CDR3 nucleotides are TGTGCCAGCAGTCGGGACAGAGGAAATTCACCCCTCCACTTT. This gives the protein CASSRDRGNSPLHF.

The V and J genes are TRBV19 and TRBJ1-5, with a tentative D call TRBD1 (6 bases). This CDR3 is built from 15 residues. CDR1 and CDR2 from the germline V gene are LNHDA and SQIVND (reference sequence). The V gene lost 4 bases and the J gene lost 5 bases, with 15 bases spanning the gap. CDR3 region: CASSTTGWTDQPQHF. CDR3 in DNA: TGTGCCAGTAGTACCACAGGGTGGACGGATCAGCCCCAGCATTTT. The complete variable domain, with remaining parts taken from reference TRBV19 and TRBJ1-5, reads DGGITQSPKYLFRKEGQNVTLSCEQNLNHDAMYWYRQDPGQGLRLIYYSQIVNDFQKGDIAEGYSVSREKKESFPLTVTSAQKNPTAFYLCASSTTGWTDQPQHFGDGTRLSIL.

Written as DNA, the CDR3 is TGCAGTGCTAGAGATCGGACAGAGCAGTACTTC. This codes for CSARDRTEQYF. The chain couples TRBV20-1 to TRBJ2-7; tentatively, D is TRBD1 (5 bases). V was trimmed by 0 bases and J by 7 bases, leaving 7 bases between them. In germline, CDR1 is DFQATT, CDR2 SNEGSKA (reference sequence). The CDR3 is 11 amino acids.

The chain carries TRBV5-8 and TRBJ2-7; 9 positions agree with TRBD1. This CDR3 spans 16 amino acids. From germline, CDR1 is SGHTS and CDR2 YDEGEE. J lost 3 bases, V lost 1 base, and 8 bases had no gene match. The CDR3 loop is CASSLFRGQGLYEQYF. The CDR3 bases are TGTGCCAGCAGCTTGTTTAGGGGACAGGGACTCTACGAGCAGTACTTC.

V is TRBV12-3 or TRBV12-4 and J is TRBJ1-1; maybe TRBD1 (6 bases). V lost 6 bases to trimming and J lost 8 bases, with 13 bases between them. The CDR3 extends over 12 amino acids. CDR3 bases: TGTGCCAGCAGCCTTGTAACAGGGGAAGCTTTCTTT. It specifies CASSLVTGEAFF.

J is TRBJ1-1 and V is TRBV5-1, with D possibly matching TRBD1 (6 bases). V lost 4 bases to trimming and J lost 3 bases, with 16 bases between them. CDR1 is SGHRS, CDR2 YFSETQ, per germline. The CDR3 is made up of 15 amino acids. CDR3 in DNA: TGCGCCAGCAGCATTCAAGGGGGATCGGACACTGAAGCTTTCTTT. Translating it yields CASSIQGGSDTEAFF. The complete variable domain, with remaining parts taken from reference TRBV5-1 and TRBJ1-1, reads KAGVTQTPRYLIKTRGQQVTLSCSPISGHRSVSWYQQTPGQGLQFLFEYFSETQRNKGNFPGRFSGRQFSNSRSEMNVSTLELGDSALYLCASSIQGGSDTEAFFGQGTRLTVV.

This sequence joins TRBV7-9 and TRBJ2-4, with 7 positions matching TRBD1. V lost 2 bases and J lost 6; bases outside the gene matches: 7. The CDR3 spans 15 residues. The germline CDR1 and CDR2 sequences are SEHNR and FQNEAQ (reference sequence). The CDR3 DNA reads as TGTGCCAGCAGCTTACTCTCGACAGGGAGAAACATTCAGTACTTC. Its translation: CASSLLSTGRNIQYF.

The CDR3 region is CASSLAVGTGNTGELFF. The CDR3 DNA reads TGCGCCAGCAGCTTGGCCGTAGGGACAGGGAACACCGGGGAGCTGTTTTTT. V and J are TRBV5-1 and TRBJ2-2, with 8 bases that match TRBD1. V was pared by 0 bases and J by 1 base, with 5 bases of the junction left unmatched. CDR1 and CDR2 from the germline V gene are SGHRS and YFSETQ. This CDR3 is 17 amino acids long. The full variable domain, in which reference TRBV5-1 and TRBJ2-2 provide the parts outside the CDR3, is KAGVTQTPRYLIKTRGQQVTLSCSPISGHRSVSWYQQTPGQGLQFLFEYFSETQRNKGNFPGRFSGRQFSNSRSEMNVSTLELGDSALYLCASSLAVGTGNTGELFFGEGSRLTVL.

The chain carries TRBV6-2 or TRBV6-3 and TRBJ1-5; D is uncertain. V lost 2 bases, J lost 7 bases, and 12 bases lay in between. Germline lookup yields CDR1 MNHEY and CDR2 SVGEGT. The CDR3 sequence is 14 residues long. The CDR3 spells CASSYGSGYQPQHF. The DNA of the CDR3 is TGTGCCAGCAGTTACGGGAGCGGCTACCAGCCCCAGCATTTT.

This clone came up a few times. The chain uses TRBV11-3 and TRBJ2-2; 7 bases line up with TRBD1. This CDR3 region has 16 residues. The V gene's germline CDR1 is SGHNT and CDR2 YENEEA. V shed 4 bases, J shed 0 bases, and the junction held 5 bases outside the gene matches. The CDR3 here is CASSSEGQTNTGELFF. CDR3 DNA sequence: TGTGCCAGCAGCTCAGAGGGACAGACGAACACCGGGGAGCTGTTTTTT.